The source of this TCR beta chain is a study of T cell responses to AZD1222 COVID-19 vaccine. Study conclusions and caveats: There were repertoire samples only from the period after the peak T cell response. Donors were largely white British and mainly female; clonal diversity was possibly underestimated. When two AZD1222 doses had been given, Spike-specific TCR breadth and depth rose. Seropositivity was recorded at baseline in only 6 or 7 AZD1222 recipients.

The CDR3 runs 16 residues. Trimming pared 7 bases from V and 0 bases from J, leaving 16 bases between. CDR1 SEHNR and CDR2 FQNEAQ come from the germline V gene (reference sequence). Measured with immunoSEQ multiplex PCR; TCRdb has only the in-frame clones, and not every one. The sample lists 100,000 to 150,000 clones; roughly 93% were seen once. Notes on this clone: What it binds is unknown.

Here the sequenced sample was peripheral blood, taken 28 days after the second AZD1222 dose. The TCR was taken from an adult who received the AZD1222 COVID-19 vaccine. J is TRBJ1-3 and V is TRBV7-9; no firm D call. In DNA form, the CDR3 reads TGTGCCAGCACCTCCCGGCCGGAAAGCTCTGGAAACACCATATATTTT. Protein: CASTSRPESSGNTIYF.